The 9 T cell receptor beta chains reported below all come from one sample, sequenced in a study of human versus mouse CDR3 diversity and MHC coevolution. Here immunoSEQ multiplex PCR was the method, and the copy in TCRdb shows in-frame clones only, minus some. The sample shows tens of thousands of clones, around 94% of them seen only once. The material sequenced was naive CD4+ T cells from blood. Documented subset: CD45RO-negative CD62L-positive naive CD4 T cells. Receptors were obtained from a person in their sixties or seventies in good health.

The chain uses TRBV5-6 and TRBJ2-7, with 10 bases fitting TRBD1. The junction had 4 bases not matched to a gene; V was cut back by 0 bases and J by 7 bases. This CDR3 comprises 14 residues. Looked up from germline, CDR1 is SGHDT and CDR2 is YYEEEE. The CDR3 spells CASSLGQGAREQYF. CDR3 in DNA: TGTGCCAGCAGCTTGGGACAGGGGGCGCGTGAGCAGTACTTC.

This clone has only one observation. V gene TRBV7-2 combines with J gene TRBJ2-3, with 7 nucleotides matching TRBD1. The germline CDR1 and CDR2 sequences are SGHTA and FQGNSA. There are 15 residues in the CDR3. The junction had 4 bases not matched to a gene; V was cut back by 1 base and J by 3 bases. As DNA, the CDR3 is TGTGCCAGCAGCTTAGAACAGGGGAGTACAGATACGCAGTATTTT. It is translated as CASSLEQGSTDTQYF.

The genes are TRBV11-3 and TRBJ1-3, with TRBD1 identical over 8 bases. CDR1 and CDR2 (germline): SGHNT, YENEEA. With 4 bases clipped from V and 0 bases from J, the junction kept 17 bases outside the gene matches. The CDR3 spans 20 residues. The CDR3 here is CASSSSQGAVILSSGNTIYF. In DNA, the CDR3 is TGTGCCAGCAGCTCCTCTCAGGGGGCTGTTATCCTAAGCTCTGGAAACACCATATATTTT.

For the CDR3, the DNA is TGTGCCAGCAGCCCTCAGGGAGGCGGGAGAACCTACGAGCAGTACTTC. This gives the protein CASSPQGGGRTYEQYF. J is TRBJ2-7 and V is TRBV11-3; 7 bases line up with TRBD2. V was clipped by 5 bases and J by 2 bases; unmatched bases: 12. Per the germline V gene, CDR1 is SGHNT and CDR2 is YENEEA. This CDR3 spans 16 amino acids.

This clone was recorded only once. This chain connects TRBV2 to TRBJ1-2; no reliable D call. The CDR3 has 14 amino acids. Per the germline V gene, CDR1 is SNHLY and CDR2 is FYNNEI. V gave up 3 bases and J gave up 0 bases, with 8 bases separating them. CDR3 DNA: TGTGCCAGCAGTGATTGGCAGGCTAACTATGGCTACACCTTC. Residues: CASSDWQANYGYTF.

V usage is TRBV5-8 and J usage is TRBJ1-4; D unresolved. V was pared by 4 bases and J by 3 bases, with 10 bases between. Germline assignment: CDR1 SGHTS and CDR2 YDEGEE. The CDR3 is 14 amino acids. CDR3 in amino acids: CASSLGDANEKLFF. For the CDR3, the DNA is TGTGCCAGCAGCCTGGGAGATGCTAATGAAAAACTGTTTTTT.

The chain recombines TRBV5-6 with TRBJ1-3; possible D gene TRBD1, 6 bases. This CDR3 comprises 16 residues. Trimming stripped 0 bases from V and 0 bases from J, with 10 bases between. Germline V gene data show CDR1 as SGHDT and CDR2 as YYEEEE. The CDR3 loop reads CASSLGTADSGNTIYF. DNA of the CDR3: TGTGCCAGCAGCTTGGGGACAGCAGACTCTGGAAACACCATATATTTT.

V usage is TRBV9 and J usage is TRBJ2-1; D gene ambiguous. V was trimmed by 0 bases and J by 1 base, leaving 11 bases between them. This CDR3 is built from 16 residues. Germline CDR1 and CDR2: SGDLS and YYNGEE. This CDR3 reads CASSVDWSVSYNEQFF. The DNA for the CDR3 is TGTGCCAGCAGCGTAGATTGGAGCGTTTCCTACAATGAGCAGTTCTTC.

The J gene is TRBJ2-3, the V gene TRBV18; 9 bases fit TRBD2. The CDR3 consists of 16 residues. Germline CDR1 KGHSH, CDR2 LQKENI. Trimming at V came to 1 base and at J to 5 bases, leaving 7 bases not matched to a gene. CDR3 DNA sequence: TGTGCCAGCTCACCACTCGCGGGAGGGCCGGGAGATACGCAGTATTTT. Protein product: CASSPLAGGPGDTQYF.